Listed below are T cell receptor beta chains from one sample, sequenced in a study of spatial heterogeneity in lung cancer. TCRdb ran MiXCR on the 5' RACE reads and lists one entry per CDR3 protein. Of about 6,000 distinct CDR3 sequences listed, less than 15% are singletons. Specimen: lung tumor tissue, collected at surgery. The receptor set was obtained from a male donor with early-stage non-small cell lung cancer. Both conserved end residues are part of each CDR3. The D gene is left open where the match is weak. Size is stated for part of the rows, as once, few or many counts, or as a class when the clone is expanded.

abundance: many
j_gene: TRBJ2-1
d_gene: TRBD2
v_gene: TRBV30
CDR3nt: TGTGCCTGGAGTGTAGGCGGGAGCTCCTACAATGAGCAGTTCTTC
CDR3aa: CAWSVGGSSYNEQFF

abundance: medium-sized
j_gene: TRBJ1-4
d_gene: -
v_gene: TRBV27
CDR3nt: TGTGCCAGCAGTTTACGGTTCGGCGGATTAAATGAAAAACTGTTTTTT
CDR3aa: CASSLRFGGLNEKLFF

abundance: few
j_gene: TRBJ2-1
d_gene: -
v_gene: TRBV11-2
CDR3nt: TGTGCCAGCAGCTCATCCCCGGGGAATGAGCAGTTCTTC
CDR3aa: CASSSSPGNEQFF

abundance: many
j_gene: TRBJ2-3
d_gene: -
v_gene: TRBV6-2/TRBV6-3
CDR3nt: TGTGCCAGCAGTTACGAGCTTACGCAGTATTTT
CDR3aa: CASSYELTQYF

abundance: many
j_gene: TRBJ1-1
d_gene: -
v_gene: TRBV6-1
CDR3nt: TGTGCCAGCAGTGAATTAGGTCGGATGAACACTGAAGCTTTCTTT
CDR3aa: CASSELGRMNTEAFF

abundance: medium-sized
j_gene: TRBJ2-1
d_gene: -
v_gene: TRBV23-1
CDR3nt: TGCGCCAGGGGTCGAGTAGACAATGAGCAGTTCTTC
CDR3aa: CARGRVDNEQFF

abundance: medium-sized
j_gene: TRBJ2-3
d_gene: TRBD2
v_gene: TRBV29-1
CDR3nt: TGCAGCGTTGCCCCGAAAAGCGGGAGGGCCACAGATACGCAGTATTTT
CDR3aa: CSVAPKSGRATDTQYF

abundance: -
j_gene: TRBJ2-5
d_gene: TRBD2
v_gene: TRBV3-1
CDR3nt: TGTGCCAGCAGCCAAGATCTAGCGGTGTTACAAGAGACCCAGTACTTC
CDR3aa: CASSQDLAVLQETQYF

abundance: few
j_gene: TRBJ2-2
d_gene: TRBD1
v_gene: TRBV7-2
CDR3nt: TGTGCCAGCAGCCGTTCGAACGGCAGGGGGAGTGCCGGGGAGCTGTTTTTT
CDR3aa: CASSRSNGRGSAGELFF

abundance: -
j_gene: TRBJ2-3
d_gene: -
v_gene: TRBV7-9
CDR3nt: TGTGCCAGCAGCTCTAAGGGAGCGATCACAGATACGCAGTATTTT
CDR3aa: CASSSKGAITDTQYF

abundance: medium-sized
j_gene: TRBJ2-7
d_gene: TRBD1
v_gene: TRBV28
CDR3nt: TGTGCCAGCAGCCCGGGACAGGGGGTTCGCTACGAGCAGTACTTC
CDR3aa: CASSPGQGVRYEQYF

abundance: many
j_gene: TRBJ1-6
d_gene: -
v_gene: TRBV5-1
CDR3nt: TGCGCCAGCACGACGGGCCAGAATTCACCCCTCCACTTT
CDR3aa: CASTTGQNSPLHF

abundance: -
j_gene: TRBJ1-6
d_gene: -
v_gene: TRBV28
CDR3nt: TGTGCCAGCAGTTTAGATGGAGGGGAGGGTTCACCCCTCCACTTT
CDR3aa: CASSLDGGEGSPLHF

abundance: -
j_gene: TRBJ1-1
d_gene: -
v_gene: TRBV2
CDR3nt: TGTGCCAGCAGAAAGGGGATGAACACTGAAGCTTTCTTT
CDR3aa: CASRKGMNTEAFF

abundance: medium-sized
j_gene: TRBJ2-1
d_gene: -
v_gene: TRBV5-6
CDR3nt: TGTGCCAGCAGCTTGCCAAACTACAATGAGCAGTTCTTC
CDR3aa: CASSLPNYNEQFF

abundance: medium-sized
j_gene: TRBJ2-5
d_gene: -
v_gene: TRBV12-3/TRBV12-4
CDR3nt: TGTGCCAGCAGGCCATGGCGAGGAGGAGGAGGAGAGACCCAGTACTTC
CDR3aa: CASRPWRGGGGETQYF

abundance: -
j_gene: TRBJ2-7
d_gene: -
v_gene: TRBV5-4
CDR3nt: TGTGCCAGCAGCTTGGAGCCCGTGGGGGCCTACGAGCAGTACTTC
CDR3aa: CASSLEPVGAYEQYF

abundance: -
j_gene: TRBJ2-7
d_gene: -
v_gene: TRBV5-1
CDR3nt: TGCGCCAGCAGCTTAGATCGACAGAGCTCCTACGAGCAGTACTTC
CDR3aa: CASSLDRQSSYEQYF

abundance: -
j_gene: TRBJ1-1
d_gene: TRBD1
v_gene: TRBV9
CDR3nt: TGTGCCAGCAGCGTAGTTTCAGGGGGGACTGAAGCTTTCTTT
CDR3aa: CASSVVSGGTEAFF

abundance: many
j_gene: TRBJ2-7
d_gene: -
v_gene: TRBV9
CDR3nt: TGTGCCAGCAGCGTAGGTAGCGGAGGAACCTACGAGCAGTACTTC
CDR3aa: CASSVGSGGTYEQYF

abundance: medium-sized
j_gene: TRBJ2-3
d_gene: -
v_gene: TRBV6-6
CDR3nt: TGTGCCAGCAGTTACTTTAAGGGTGTAGGGACAGATACGCAGTATTTT
CDR3aa: CASSYFKGVGTDTQYF

abundance: -
j_gene: TRBJ2-7
d_gene: TRBD1
v_gene: TRBV7-2
CDR3nt: TGTGCCAGCAGTCCAGACAGGGGAGTTACCTACGAGCAGTACTTC
CDR3aa: CASSPDRGVTYEQYF

abundance: medium-sized
j_gene: TRBJ2-2
d_gene: TRBD2
v_gene: TRBV11-2
CDR3nt: TGTGCCAGCACCGAAAGGACTAGCTTATTGAACACCGGGGAGCTGTTTTTT
CDR3aa: CASTERTSLLNTGELFF

abundance: many
j_gene: TRBJ1-2
d_gene: TRBD1
v_gene: TRBV4-1
CDR3nt: TGCGCCAGCAGCCAAGATGGGGTCACAGGGGTCTATGGCTACACCTTC
CDR3aa: CASSQDGVTGVYGYTF

abundance: few
j_gene: TRBJ2-7
d_gene: -
v_gene: TRBV10-3
CDR3nt: TGTGCCATCAGTGACACCGGGACCCCCAGGCACGAGCAGTACTTC
CDR3aa: CAISDTGTPRHEQYF

abundance: many
j_gene: TRBJ2-4
d_gene: -
v_gene: TRBV29-1
CDR3nt: TGCAGCGTTGGAAATCCCAACATTCAGTACTTC
CDR3aa: CSVGNPNIQYF

abundance: many
j_gene: TRBJ1-1
d_gene: -
v_gene: TRBV30
CDR3nt: TGTGCCTGGAGTCGGGGGTCAGGAGCTGAAGCTTTCTTT
CDR3aa: CAWSRGSGAEAFF

abundance: many
j_gene: TRBJ1-4
d_gene: TRBD1
v_gene: TRBV27
CDR3nt: TGTGCCAGCAGTTTATCGGGGCCGAGGGGGCGGGCTGAAAAACTGTTTTTT
CDR3aa: CASSLSGPRGRAEKLFF

abundance: many
j_gene: TRBJ2-1
d_gene: TRBD2
v_gene: TRBV18
CDR3nt: TGTGCCAGCTCACCAGACGGGACTAGTTATGAGCAGTTCTTC
CDR3aa: CASSPDGTSYEQFF

abundance: -
j_gene: TRBJ2-7
d_gene: TRBD1
v_gene: TRBV18
CDR3nt: TGTGCCAGCTCACCGGGACAGGAGTCCTACGAGCAGTACTTC
CDR3aa: CASSPGQESYEQYF

abundance: few
j_gene: TRBJ2-7
d_gene: TRBD1
v_gene: TRBV6-2/TRBV6-3
CDR3nt: TGTGCCAGCAGCCAGACAGGGGATTACGAGCAGTACTTC
CDR3aa: CASSQTGDYEQYF

abundance: medium-sized
j_gene: TRBJ1-5
d_gene: TRBD1
v_gene: TRBV12-3/TRBV12-4
CDR3nt: TGTGCCAGCAGCGGACAGGGGACATTAGGCAATCAGCCCCAGCATTTT
CDR3aa: CASSGQGTLGNQPQHF

abundance: many
j_gene: TRBJ2-3
d_gene: -
v_gene: TRBV11-1
CDR3nt: TGTGCCAGCAGCCATTACCGCAAAACAGATACGCAGTATTTT
CDR3aa: CASSHYRKTDTQYF

abundance: medium-sized
j_gene: TRBJ2-1
d_gene: TRBD2
v_gene: TRBV7-9
CDR3nt: TGTGCCAGCACTACTAGCGGGACGTACAATGAGCAGTTCTTC
CDR3aa: CASTTSGTYNEQFF

abundance: medium-sized
j_gene: TRBJ2-7
d_gene: -
v_gene: TRBV7-2
CDR3nt: TGTGCCAGCAGCTCGCCCGGGACCCTGTCCTACGAGCAGTACTTC
CDR3aa: CASSSPGTLSYEQYF

abundance: medium-sized
j_gene: TRBJ2-3
d_gene: TRBD2
v_gene: TRBV4-2
CDR3nt: TGTGCCAGCAGCCAAGGATCACTAGCGGGAGATACGCAGTATTTT
CDR3aa: CASSQGSLAGDTQYF